This T cell receptor (beta chain) was captured in a study of shared clonotypes between healthy human individuals. Study-wide results and caveats: Rarefaction showed sorted-subset sequencing was incomplete despite large depth.

Losses at the gene ends were 10 bases for V and 4 bases for J; bases not matched to a gene: 12. Germline-derived CDR1 and CDR2 are MDHEN and SYDVKM. The CDR3 runs 16 residues. TCRdb keeps only in-frame clones here, not all; method: immunoSEQ multiplex PCR. The table records over a million clones, approximately 96% of them present only once. Notes on this clone: The antigen remains unidentified.

The J gene is TRBJ2-7, the V gene TRBV28; TRBD2 matches at 14 bases. This clonotype was sampled from a man aged 30-40 years in good health. The material sequenced was naive CD4+ T cells sorted from blood. The sample's subset: CD45RA+ positively selected. The CDR3 region has the DNA TGTGCCACCGAGACTAGCGGGAGGGCAATTTCGTACGAGCAGTACTTC. Translating it yields CATETSGRAISYEQYF.